Presented here are 30 T cell receptor beta chains from one specimen sequenced in a study of PD-1 blockade in classical Hodgkin lymphoma. Using immunoSEQ multiplex PCR, the repertoire was profiled, and TCRdb retains in-frame clones only, with some absent. The repertoire holds some 46,000 clones, with about 78% as singletons. Brentuximab vedotin exposure varied among the patients, all of whom had relapsed after autologous stem cell transplantation. Sequences were derived from peripheral blood mononuclear cells (PBMCs), sampled before the second cycle of nivolumab. The receptors shown here come from a human donor with classical Hodgkin lymphoma.

This sequence joins TRBV28 and TRBJ1-2; no firm D call. Germline V CDR1 and CDR2: MDHEN, SYDVKM. The V end lost 2 bases, the J end lost 1 base, and 8 bases lay between the germline ends. The CDR3 totals 14 residues. The CDR3 region is CASSLPPGNYGYTF. The CDR3 coding sequence is TGTGCCAGCAGTTTACCCCCGGGTAACTATGGCTACACCTTC.

This sequence joins TRBV2 and TRBJ1-2; D remains unclear. Trimming shortened V by 2 bases and J by 3 bases, and 16 bases separated the two germline ends. The CDR3 is 16 amino acids. CDR1 is SNHLY and CDR2 is FYNNEI in the germline V gene. This chain's CDR3 is CASSEYQGPEDYGYTF. The CDR3 DNA reads TGTGCCAGCAGTGAATATCAAGGTCCAGAAGACTATGGCTACACCTTC.

Here the CDR3 reads CASSPPGGTTRSYNEQFF. CDR3 nucleotides: TGTGCCAGCAGTCCACCCGGGGGAACAACCCGCTCCTACAATGAGCAGTTCTTC. This chain links TRBV28 with TRBJ2-1; maybe TRBD2 (6 bases). The germline V and J ends were trimmed by 5 bases and 0 bases, with 20 bases remaining between them. The CDR3 totals 18 residues. The germline V gene has CDR1 MDHEN and CDR2 SYDVKM.

The chain is built from TRBV7-3 and TRBJ1-1; no definite D call. CDR1 and CDR2 from the germline V gene are SGHTA and FQGTGA. This CDR3 is built from 16 residues. V gave up 2 bases and J gave up 4 bases, with 17 bases separating them. CDR3 in DNA: TGTGCCAGCAGCTTACTCGGGTTCGCCGGAAGCACTGAAGCTTTCTTT. The encoded protein is CASSLLGFAGSTEAFF.

The V gene is TRBV12-5, the J gene TRBJ1-5; perhaps TRBD1 as D (6 bases). The CDR3 extends over 15 amino acids. Trimming took off 2 bases at V and 2 bases at J, with 10 bases between the two ends. The germline V gene has CDR1 LGHNT and CDR2 FRNRAP. The CDR3 DNA reads as TGTGCTAGTGGTTTGTCCAGACAGGGCAATCAGCCCCAGCATTTT. It codes for CASGLSRQGNQPQHF.

The J gene is TRBJ1-1, the V gene TRBV28; D call uncertain. This CDR3 region has 18 residues. From germline, CDR1 is MDHEN and CDR2 SYDVKM. V was pared by 3 bases and J by 0 bases, with 20 bases between. The CDR3 coding sequence is TGTGCCAGCAGTTTTAGGCTGCCGCGTTTGGGTATGAACACTGAAGCTTTCTTT. Translation gives CASSFRLPRLGMNTEAFF.

The rearrangement links TRBV11-2 to TRBJ1-2, with D unresolved. Germline V CDR1 and CDR2: SGHAT, FQNNGV. The CDR3 covers 14 residues. Trimming removed 0 bases from V and 4 bases from J, with 9 bases in between. The CDR3 protein is CASSLDIPVYGYTF. CDR3 DNA sequence: TGTGCCAGCAGCTTAGATATTCCAGTCTATGGCTACACCTTC.

The chain has TRBV9 and TRBJ1-1; no definite D call. Germline V gene sequence: CDR1 SGDLS, CDR2 YYNGEE. V was trimmed by 0 bases and J by 11 bases, leaving 14 bases between them. This CDR3 is 13 amino acids long. Here the CDR3 reads CASSVGVESSAFF. The CDR3 nucleotides read TGTGCCAGCAGCGTAGGGGTAGAAAGTTCGGCTTTCTTT.

This chain links TRBV7-2 with TRBJ2-3, with 7 positions matching TRBD1. The CDR3 has 15 residues. The germline V gene has CDR1 SGHTA and CDR2 FQGNSA. V gave up 2 bases and J gave up 7 bases; unmatched junction bases: 9. CDR3 sequence: CASSLSGRGLNTQYF. Written as DNA, the CDR3 is TGTGCCAGCAGCTTATCGGGAAGGGGGCTAAATACGCAGTATTTT.

The rearrangement links TRBV5-6 to TRBJ2-7; TRBD2 might be the D (6 bases). V was clipped by 4 bases and J by 2 bases, with 16 bases between them. Germline V CDR1 and CDR2: SGHDT, YYEEEE. The CDR3 is 15 residues long. The CDR3 nucleotides are TGTGCCAGCAGCCCCCTCGGGGGTAGCACCTACGAGCAGTACTTC. Translation gives CASSPLGGSTYEQYF.

This clone was seen a handful of times. The chain employs TRBV19 and TRBJ1-1, with 9 bases matching TRBD1. This CDR3 spans 13 amino acids. The germline V gene encodes CDR1 LNHDA and CDR2 SQIVND (reference sequence). V gave up 5 bases and J gave up 6 bases; unmatched junction bases: 4. The DNA for the CDR3 is TGTGCCAGTAGTGAACAGGGGGCTCCTGAAGCTTTCTTT. Protein: CASSEQGAPEAFF.

V usage is TRBV15 and J usage is TRBJ2-1; D possibly matches TRBD1 or TRBD2 (5 bases each). V was shortened by 4 bases and J by 5 bases, with 12 bases between the two germline ends. The CDR3 extends over 14 amino acids. Germline CDR1 reads LNHNV; CDR2 reads YYDKDF (reference sequence). The CDR3 DNA follows: TGTGCCACCAGCAAAATGAGGGGAAACAATGAGCAGTTCTTC. Translating gives CATSKMRGNNEQFF.

V usage is TRBV10-3 and J usage is TRBJ2-3; the D is unclear. The germline V and J ends were trimmed by 4 bases and 1 base, with 9 bases remaining between them. Germline V lookup: CDR1 ENHRY, CDR2 SYGVKD. The CDR3 sequence is 14 residues long. CDR3 protein: CAISGATRTDTQYF. The DNA for the CDR3 is TGTGCCATCAGTGGGGCGACACGCACAGATACGCAGTATTTT.

The V call is TRBV6-6, the J call TRBJ2-2; TRBD1 matches at 9 bases. The J segment lost 3 bases and the V segment lost 10 bases, leaving 9 bases of the junction unmatched. Germline-derived CDR1 and CDR2 are MNHNY and SVGAGI (reference sequence). CDR3 size: 15 residues. The CDR3 DNA reads TGTGCCACGCCCCGATGGGACAGGGACACCGGGGAGCTGTTTTTT. Translated: CATPRWDRDTGELFF.

In its sample, this clone was seen a few times. J is TRBJ1-5 and V is TRBV2; possible D gene TRBD1, 5 bases. CDR1 is SNHLY and CDR2 is FYNNEI in the germline V gene. Between the trimmed V and J ends, which lost 7 bases and 7 bases, there was a span of 20 bases. The CDR3 length is 15 residues. The CDR3 here is CASNEGSGLGQPQHF. The CDR3 nucleotides are TGTGCCAGCAACGAGGGATCAGGGTTGGGACAGCCCCAGCATTTT.

The chain links TRBV7-8 to TRBJ1-1, with D possibly being TRBD1 (6 bases). Germline V lookup: CDR1 SGHVS, CDR2 FQNEAQ. Trimming removed 4 bases from V and 2 bases from J, with 14 bases in between. The CDR3 has 15 residues. CDR3 DNA: TGTGCCAGCAGCTCCCCATTAGGGGGTAACACTGAAGCTTTCTTT. It yields the protein CASSSPLGGNTEAFF.

The J gene is TRBJ2-5, the V gene TRBV12-5; a weak D match, TRBD2 (6 bases). CDR1 is LGHNT and CDR2 is FRNRAP in the germline V gene. With 1 base removed from V and 2 bases from J, the gap between germline ends came to 20 bases. The CDR3 consists of 18 residues. In DNA, the CDR3 is TGTGCTAGTGGTTTGGCCACCTGGGGCGGGATGAGGCAAGAGACCCAGTACTTC. Protein product: CASGLATWGGMRQETQYF.

The chain is built from TRBV6-6 and TRBJ1-1, with D unclear. The V and J ends lost 2 bases and 0 bases respectively, with 13 bases between them. The length of the CDR3 is 16 residues. The germline CDR1 and CDR2 sequences are MNHNY and SVGAGI (reference sequence). The CDR3 coding sequence is TGTGCCAGCAGTTACGGGAGGGTACCAATGAACACTGAAGCTTTCTTT. Protein sequence: CASSYGRVPMNTEAFF.

This sequence joins TRBV13 and TRBJ2-3, with TRBD2 as a possible D gene (6 bases). Germline assignment: CDR1 PRHDT and CDR2 FYEKMQ (reference sequence). CDR3 length: 15 residues. V lost 5 bases, J lost 2 bases, and 14 bases lay in between. The DNA for the CDR3 is TGTGCCAGCAGCCCGTCCGCGGGGTTCACAGATACGCAGTATTTT. Its protein product is CASSPSAGFTDTQYF.

The chain is built from TRBV19 and TRBJ1-2; TRBD1 matches at 8 bases. The CDR3 loop spans 15 amino acids. With V trimmed by 5 bases and J by 4 bases, 9 bases remained unmatched. Germline V gives CDR1 LNHDA, CDR2 SQIVND (reference sequence). The CDR3 spells CASSPQDRALYGYTF. The CDR3, as DNA: TGTGCCAGTAGTCCTCAGGACAGGGCGCTCTATGGCTACACCTTC.

CDR3 coding DNA: TGTGCCAGTCAGGGTACGCGCTACACCTTC. Translated, it gives CASQGTRYTF. The chain couples TRBV19 to TRBJ1-2, with D perhaps TRBD1 (5 bases). V was cut by 8 bases and J by 9 bases, with 10 bases left in between. CDR1 is LNHDA and CDR2 is SQIVND in the germline V gene (reference sequence). This CDR3 contains 10 residues.

Worth noting for this clone: Other DNA sequences within the sample encode an identical CDR3. The chain couples TRBV5-1 to TRBJ2-2; D gene unclear. The CDR3 loop spans 15 amino acids. Germline CDR1 reads SGHRS; CDR2 reads YFSETQ. Trimming left V 6 bases short and J 2 bases short, with 14 bases between. The CDR3 protein is CASNRERTNTGELFF. For the CDR3, the DNA is TGCGCCAGCAACCGAGAGCGCACAAACACCGGGGAGCTGTTTTTT.

The chain couples TRBV11-2 to TRBJ1-5; unclear D gene. V lost 2 bases and J lost 4, with 12 bases in between. This CDR3 is built from 15 residues. Germline CDR1 reads SGHAT; CDR2 reads FQNNGV. Here the CDR3 reads CASSLRLERNQPQHF. CDR3 DNA: TGTGCCAGCAGCTTAAGGCTGGAAAGAAATCAGCCCCAGCATTTT. Supplemented by reference TRBV11-2 and TRBJ1-5, the full variable domain reads EAGVAQSPRYKIIEKRQSVAFWCNPISGHATLYWYQQILGQGPKLLIQFQNNGVVDDSQLPKDRFSAERLKGVDSTLKIQPAKLEDSAVYLCASSLRLERNQPQHFGDGTRLSIL.

This clone was found once. The CDR3 nucleotides read TGTGCCAGCAGCTTAGGTTCCCTAGCGGGAGAAGAAGATACGCAGTATTTT. Protein sequence: CASSLGSLAGEEDTQYF. This rearrangement joins TRBV13 to TRBJ2-3; TRBD2 agrees at 10 bases. Losses at the gene ends were 0 bases for V and 5 bases for J; bases not matched to a gene: 8. The CDR3 length is 17 residues. Germline loops: CDR1 PRHDT, CDR2 FYEKMQ (reference sequence).

This clone turned up a few times. This chain uses TRBV7-2 with TRBJ2-1, with D tentatively TRBD1 or TRBD2 (5 bases each). Trimming removed 4 bases from V and 2 bases from J, with 15 bases in between. CDR1 SGHTA and CDR2 FQGNSA come from the germline V gene. The CDR3 consists of 16 residues. CDR3 residues: CASSSRDGDTYNEQFF. CDR3 coding DNA: TGTGCCAGCAGCTCCCGGGACGGCGATACCTACAATGAGCAGTTCTTC.

The chain has TRBV10-1 and TRBJ2-5; D ambiguous. V was trimmed by 2 bases and J by 4 bases, leaving 8 bases between them. The CDR3 contains 13 residues. Per germline, CDR1 WNHNN and CDR2 SYGVQD (reference sequence). The CDR3 region is CASSENLRETQYF. The CDR3 DNA reads as TGCGCCAGCAGTGAGAACCTTCGAGAGACCCAGTACTTC.

Judged by abundance, this clone is medium-sized. The chain employs TRBV7-9 and TRBJ2-1; the D is unclear. V was shortened by 4 bases and J by 4 bases, with 11 bases between the two germline ends. Germline CDR1 is SEHNR and CDR2 is FQNEAQ (reference sequence). The CDR3 sequence is 14 residues long. CDR3 DNA sequence: TGTGCCAGCAGCTCCTCGATGGGGTACAATGAGCAGTTCTTC. It translates to CASSSSMGYNEQFF.

V and J are TRBV7-8 and TRBJ1-2; D is undetermined. In germline, CDR1 is SGHVS, CDR2 FQNEAQ. The V gene lost 5 bases and the J gene lost 4 bases, with 14 bases spanning the gap. The CDR3 sequence is 14 residues long. CDR3 region: CASSPVGRPYGYTF. The CDR3, as DNA: TGTGCCAGCAGCCCAGTCGGCAGGCCCTATGGCTACACCTTC.

Only one count was recorded for this clone. V gene TRBV10-3 combines with J gene TRBJ2-4, with a possible D match to TRBD1 (5 bases). The CDR3 totals 14 residues. V was cut by 5 bases and J by 1 base, with 9 bases left in between. The germline V gene has CDR1 ENHRY and CDR2 SYGVKD. The CDR3 nucleotides are TGTGCCATCAGTTCCAGGGCTGCCAAAAACATTCAGTACTTC. Its translation: CAISSRAAKNIQYF.

The chain links TRBV28 to TRBJ2-5; a weak D match, TRBD2 (6 bases). The V end lost 6 bases, the J end lost 6 bases, and 14 bases lay between the germline ends. Germline CDR1 MDHEN, CDR2 SYDVKM. The CDR3 covers 13 residues. DNA for the CDR3: TGTGCCAGCAGGGGCGCAGGGAGGAAGACCCAGTACTTC. This translates into CASRGAGRKTQYF. Full variable domain (remainder filled in from reference TRBV28 and TRBJ2-5): DVKVTQSSRYLVKRTGEKVFLECVQDMDHENMFWYRQDPGLGLRLIYFSYDVKMKEKGDIPEGYSVSREKKERFSLILESASTNQTSMYLCASRGAGRKTQYFGPGTRLLVL.